One T cell receptor (beta chain) is described in this entry. It has no known antigen specificity. No base quality values were provided; no much bigger clone lies one nucleotide off. This sample was included in a study of vaccination and CD4 T cells after COVID-19 (dated 2022 in TCRdb). General notes on the study: Every convalescent patient had a positive nasal swab PCR test for SARS-CoV-2, with mild disease in 9 or 10 patients and severe disease in one. The convalescent cohort comprised six males and four females, including two Hispanic individuals, seven Caucasians, two Asians and one multiracial person. Each participant got two doses of either the Pfizer-BioNTech BNT162b2 vaccine (n=8) or the Moderna mRNA-1273 vaccine (n=2). Post-COVID blood samples were collected from convalescent patients a median of about 92 days after diagnosis, with a range of about 30 to 161 days. Post-vaccine blood samples were taken a median of 72 days after the second vaccine dose, with a range of about 13 to 250 days. Overlapping spike peptide pools from SARS-CoV-2 and from the common cold coronaviruses HCoV-NL63, HCoV-OC43 and HCoV-229E were used as culture stimuli. Control cultures used a CEFX viral epitope pool as positive control, an HIV-1 Nef peptide pool as negative control, or no peptide. In ten to eleven COVID-19 convalescent patients and a handful of infection-naive healthy vaccine recipients, the spike-specific CD4+ TCR repertoire before mRNA vaccination was compared with the repertoire after mRNA vaccination. Findings and caveats that apply to the study as a whole: Only a relatively small number of convalescent patients were included in the study, and early timepoints following natural infection were not analyzed. Nearly all vaccine-specific clones in convalescent patients (304 of 307) were mono-reactive for SARS-CoV-2 spike rather than cross-reactive with common cold coronaviruses. Among convalescent patients, a median about 86% of the SARS-CoV-2-reactive clones seen after vaccination appeared only after vaccination, which suggests priming specific to the vaccine. The median count of SARS-CoV-2-reactive clonotypes went up from some 23 after infection to more than 30 after vaccination, although the change was not significant.

This sample's treatment or condition label indicates: 10-day PBMC culture with coronavirus spike peptide pools or control peptides (ViraFEST assay). The ViraFEST assay, used in the study, expanded antigen-specific T cells with peptide pools and then identified the expanded clonotypes through TCR sequencing. The convalescent patients' positive SARS-CoV-2 PCR tests fell between March and December 2020, which was before the Alpha, Beta and Delta variants emerged in the United States. PBMCs were cultured at two million per well in IMDM supplemented with about 5.5% human AB serum and 8 to 10 IU/ml IL-2, with around 10 ug/ml peptide pools added. Half of the culture medium was replaced with fresh IL-2-containing medium on days 3 and 7. Once the cells had been in culture for about 10 days, the EasySep CD4+ T cell isolation kit was used to isolate CD4+ T cells by negative selection. Ficoll-Paque Plus gradient centrifugation was used to isolate PBMCs from whole blood, and the isolated PBMCs were then either used fresh or cryopreserved at -140C. Triplicate wells were generally used for each culture condition.

The CDR3 covers 15 residues, taking in both the cysteine and the phenylalanine. The CDR3 DNA has 45 bases and is translated from base 1. CDR1 SNHLY and CDR2 FYNNEI were looked up in the germline V gene. V was cut back by 0 bases and J by 7 bases, leaving a gap of 16 bases between them. Preparation of the library involved PCR. TCR sequencing of DNA from cultured CD4+ T cells used the Oncomine TCR Beta short-read assay at the Johns Hopkins FTIC core. The QIAamp micro DNA kit was used to extract genomic DNA from the cultured CD4+ T cells. Oncomine TCR Beta libraries made from cultured CD4+ T cells were pooled using unique dual indexes and sequenced on an Illumina iSeq 100. For the original study's pipeline: Non-productive sequences were filtered out, and CDR3s that did not start with C, did not end with F or W, or were shorter than 7 amino acids were discarded. The MANAFEST web application was used to identify antigen-specific clonotypes by comparing peptide-stimulated wells against reference wells and other culture wells. An FDR below 0.05, an odds ratio above 5, and a productive frequency above 0.1% in at least two of three replicate wells were required for clones to be considered positive. Cross-reactive clonotypes were defined as significantly expanded in both SARS-CoV-2 spike wells and at least one common cold coronavirus spike condition. Similarity between CDR3 sequences was evaluated in R version 3.6.1 using Levenshtein distances (stringdist) and unrooted phylogenetic trees (ape). TCRdb itself trimmed the public reads at Q25 with fastp, ran MiXCR and retained productive beta chains. Under each unique CDR3 protein, matching rows form one entry showing the most common genes and DNA. The V and J calls, along with clone size, are taken from TCRdb and not from the paper's own processing. Across this sample there are about 15,000 distinct CDR3 sequences, with roughly 61% seen only once. Approximately 12% of the sample belongs to the ten largest clones.

Sample: CD4+ T cells from blood, cultured in vitro. This receptor was identified in a human donor who had recovered from COVID-19. Recombination joined TRBV2 with TRBJ2-7, with the D gene not confidently named. The DNA sequence is TGTGCCAGCAGTGAAGCTCCGGGTTTTACGCGGGAGCAGTACTTC. The encoded protein is CASSEAPGFTREQYF.